The present entry profiles one T cell receptor beta chain with its context. This clonotype was found many times. Its antigen remains unidentified. The record has no base qualities; no much larger clone is one base away. The library relied on PCR. The sequencer was an Illumina HiSeq 2500. TCR libraries were prepared with molecular barcoding, using unique molecular identifiers to normalize TCRbeta repertoire quantification. TCRdb reanalyzed the raw reads on its own, using fastp at Q25 for trimming and MiXCR for clone calling, and kept in-frame beta chains. Each entry merges the rows of one CDR3 protein and shows their most common DNA and genes. The sample table shows around 380,000 distinct CDR3 sequences, and 9.5% to 13% are seen once. The leading ten clones occupy 4.5% to 6.5% of the sample. The sample comes from a study of T-cell reconstitution after alpha-beta-depleted transplantation in children (dated by TCRdb to the mid-2010s). For the wider study: The study quantitatively tracked T-cell immune reconstitution after TCRalphabeta/CD19-depleted allogeneic hematopoietic cell transplantation in children using TCR repertoire profiling.

Material: PBMCs from the stem cell graft donor, obtained from the stem cell graft. The receptor's source is a human donor who donated a stem cell graft to a child with acute myeloid leukemia.

The CDR3 reads CASSRYGTQETQYF. In nucleotide form, the sequence is TGTGCCAGCAGTCGATACGGGACTCAAGAGACCCAGTACTTC. This chain is built from TRBV3-1 and TRBJ2-5, and possibly TRBD2, on 6 matching bases. Taken from the germline V gene (reference sequence), the CDR1 and CDR2 loops are LGHDT and YNNKEL. V loses 6 bases, J loses 2 bases, and the germline ends lie 13 bases apart. The CDR3 sequence holds 14 residues, the cysteine and phenylalanine included. The kept DNA is CDR3 alone, 42 bases in frame from the first base.